The rows below give T cell receptor beta chains drawn from one sample of a study of blood T cell repertoires in COVID-19. Produced via immunoSEQ multiplex PCR; TCRdb's table is partial and in-frame only. Of about 170,000 clones listed, roughly 80% are singletons. The sample taken for sequencing was peripheral blood. Receptors originate from a woman aged 80 or over with acute or convalescent COVID-19. Both conserved end residues are part of each CDR3. D genes are given only for firm matches. Size is stated for part of the rows, as once, few or many counts, or as a class when the clone is expanded.

TRBD1	TRBV4-1	TRBJ1-3	many	CASSQDRTGGSGNTIYF	TGCGCCAGCAGCCAAGACCGGACAGGGGGTTCTGGAAACACCATATATTTT
-	TRBV7-9	TRBJ1-2	-	CASSLLVTDYGYTF	TGTGCCAGCAGCTTATTGGTCACAGACTATGGCTACACCTTC
TRBD1	TRBV18	TRBJ1-3	-	CASSFDRVLDGNTIYF	TGTGCCAGCTCATTCGACAGGGTTTTGGACGGAAACACCATATATTTT
TRBD2	TRBV5-6	TRBJ2-2	once	CASSSLGAGDIGELFF	TGTGCCAGCAGTTCCCTGGGAGCGGGGGACATCGGGGAGCTGTTTTTT
-	TRBV2	TRBJ1-5	-	CASNGDGNQPQHF	TGTGCCAGCAACGGAGATGGCAATCAGCCCCAGCATTTT
-	TRBV5-1	TRBJ2-6	-	CASSFLGARGANVLTF	TGCGCCAGCAGCTTTTTAGGAGCAAGAGGGGCCAACGTCCTGACTTTC
-	TRBV29-1	TRBJ1-3	-	CSVQGGTGNTIYF	TGCAGCGTCCAGGGAGGTACTGGAAACACCATATATTTT
TRBD1	TRBV19	TRBJ1-5	-	CASSPTGDNQPQHF	TGTGCCAGTAGTCCGACAGGGGACAATCAGCCCCAGCATTTT
-	TRBV27	TRBJ1-5	-	CASSLQGSNQPQHF	TGTGCCAGCAGTTTACAGGGAAGCAATCAGCCCCAGCATTTT
TRBD2	TRBV5-5	TRBJ2-2	-	CASSLYVLAGDRAGELFF	TGTGCCAGCAGCTTGTATGTACTAGCGGGAGACCGGGCCGGGGAGCTGTTTTTT
-	TRBV10-1	TRBJ2-1	-	CASSDDRLRPPYNEQFF	TGCGCCAGCAGTGATGACCGACTAAGGCCCCCGTACAATGAGCAGTTCTTC
-	TRBV4-1	TRBJ2-1	-	CASSQLFRESSYNEQFF	TGCGCCAGCAGCCAACTCTTCCGGGAGAGCTCCTACAATGAGCAGTTCTTC
TRBD1	TRBV19	TRBJ1-5	few	CASTMGTGILDQPQHF	TGTGCCAGTACCATGGGGACAGGGATTCTTGATCAGCCCCAGCATTTT
TRBD1	TRBV24-1	TRBJ2-7	-	CATSDFRDSALEQYF	TGTGCCACCAGTGATTTCCGGGACAGCGCTTTGGAGCAGTACTTC
TRBD2	TRBV14	TRBJ2-3	-	CASSALAGNTDTQYF	TGTGCCAGCAGTGCACTAGCGGGGAACACAGATACGCAGTATTTT
TRBD1	TRBV5-1	TRBJ1-4	once	CASSSRQGADEKLFF	TGCGCCAGCAGCTCGAGACAGGGGGCCGATGAAAAACTGTTTTTT
-	TRBV5-6	TRBJ1-4	-	CASSSVGRRDEKLFF	TGTGCCAGCAGCTCCGTGGGCCGGCGGGATGAAAAACTGTTTTTT
TRBD1	TRBV14	TRBJ1-1	-	CASTNRGINTEAFF	TGTGCCAGCACAAACAGGGGAATCAACACTGAAGCTTTCTTT
-	TRBV7-2	TRBJ2-5	-	CASSLGGSQETQYF	TGTGCCAGCAGCTTAGGCGGTAGCCAAGAGACCCAGTACTTC
TRBD1	TRBV6-2/TRBV6-3	TRBJ1-2	many	CASSDRGLGYGYTF	TGTGCCAGCAGCGACAGGGGGCTCGGCTATGGCTACACCTTC
TRBD1	TRBV5-1	TRBJ2-7	-	CASSSTGDVGDEQYF	TGCGCCAGCAGCTCCACAGGGGACGTCGGGGACGAGCAGTACTTC
-	TRBV7-2	TRBJ1-1	-	CASRPNTQGYTEAFF	TGTGCCAGCAGACCAAACACACAGGGTTACACTGAAGCTTTCTTT
TRBD2	TRBV3-1/TRBV3-2	TRBJ2-7	-	CASSHGGGYSYEQYF	TGTGCCAGCAGCCATGGCGGGGGGTACTCCTACGAGCAGTACTTC
TRBD2	TRBV4-3	TRBJ2-3	-	CASSQDWGTISDTQYF	TGCGCCAGCAGCCAAGATTGGGGGACTATCTCAGATACGCAGTATTTT
TRBD1	TRBV7-2	TRBJ1-2	-	CASSLGGGQGPLGRGYTF	TGTGCCAGCAGCTTAGGGGGGGGACAGGGTCCTCTCGGTAGGGGCTACACCTTC
-	TRBV23-1	TRBJ2-7	-	CASTPVSEQYF	TGCGCCAGCACCCCGGTGAGCGAGCAGTACTTC
-	TRBV18	TRBJ2-3	-	CASSPAGLTDTQYF	TGTGCCAGCTCACCGGCAGGACTCACAGATACGCAGTATTTT
-	TRBV20-1	TRBJ2-4	once	CSASTRDVQYF	TGCAGTGCTAGTACACGGGATGTTCAGTACTTC
-	TRBV6-5	TRBJ1-3	-	CASSYSAGGNTIYF	TGTGCCAGCAGTTACTCCGCAGGGGGAAACACCATATATTTT
-	TRBV7-9	TRBJ2-2	-	CASSSSSGFNGELFF	TGTGCCAGCAGCTCCTCGTCAGGGTTTAACGGGGAGCTGTTTTTT
-	TRBV4-1	TRBJ1-1	-	CASSHLSAGSDTEAFF	TGCGCCAGCAGCCACCTCTCGGCGGGAAGTGACACTGAAGCTTTCTTT
TRBD1	TRBV5-1	TRBJ1-1	once	CASSLEGARAFF	TGCGCCAGCAGCTTGGAGGGGGCAAGAGCTTTCTTT
-	TRBV7-6	TRBJ1-6	few	CASSLVASSYNSPLHF	TGTGCCAGCAGCTTAGTAGCCAGCTCCTATAATTCACCCCTCCACTTT
-	TRBV7-2	TRBJ2-3	-	CASSPGGDTQYF	TGTGCCAGCAGTCCCGGCGGAGATACGCAGTATTTT
-	TRBV3-1/TRBV3-2	TRBJ2-3	-	CASSQVPGGSDTQYF	TGTGCCAGCAGCCAAGTACCCGGGGGTTCCGATACGCAGTATTTT
-	TRBV27	TRBJ2-3	-	CASSLGAGVRFSTDTQYF	TGTGCCAGCAGTTTGGGGGCGGGAGTACGGTTCAGCACAGATACGCAGTATTTT
TRBD1	TRBV29-1	TRBJ2-7	-	CSVKTGAYEQYF	TGCAGCGTTAAGACAGGGGCCTACGAGCAGTACTTC
TRBD2	TRBV5-8	TRBJ2-5	once	CASSASGTSGRETQYF	TGTGCCAGCAGCGCGAGCGGGACTAGCGGGAGGGAGACCCAGTACTTC
-	TRBV19	TRBJ2-2	-	CASSSLLNTGELFF	TGTGCCAGTAGTTCGCTATTAAACACCGGGGAGCTGTTTTTT
TRBD1	TRBV6-5	TRBJ1-1	-	CASTLTGQGNTEAFF	TGTGCCAGCACTCTCACGGGACAGGGGAACACTGAAGCTTTCTTT